Listed here are 2 T cell receptor beta chains from one sample, sequenced in a study of cytomegalovirus exposure and HLA in healthy donors. Some clones are missing from TCRdb's copy, which holds only in-frame ones; the method was immunoSEQ multiplex PCR. The sample yields a few hundred thousand clones, roughly 90% seen once. Source material: PBMCs. These receptors were collected from a woman under 30 in good health and CMV-seronegative.

The chain recombines TRBV4-1 with TRBJ1-1; no reliable D call. V was pared by 0 bases and J by 7 bases, with 9 bases between. The CDR3 contains 13 residues. Germline lookup yields CDR1 MGHRA and CDR2 YSYEKL. CDR3 nucleotides: TGCGCCAGCAGCCAAGAAGGTGGACTTGAAGCTTTCTTT. Its translation is CASSQEGGLEAFF.

The J gene is TRBJ2-2, the V gene TRBV9; TRBD2 is a possible D gene (5 bases). From germline, CDR1 is SGDLS and CDR2 YYNGEE. The CDR3 runs to 18 residues. Trimming pared 0 bases from V and 0 bases from J, leaving 15 bases between. The CDR3: CASSVAVRATTNTGELFF. CDR3 nucleotides: TGTGCCAGCAGCGTAGCGGTAAGAGCGACTACGAACACCGGGGAGCTGTTTTTT.